One and the same sample provided the 16 T cell receptor beta chains below, sequenced in a study of T cell changes during pregnancy in multiple sclerosis. Here immunoSEQ multiplex PCR was the method, and the copy in TCRdb shows in-frame clones only, minus some. The repertoire has tens of thousands of clones, approximately 87% of them found once; the top ten carry 8% to 10%. The sample consisted of peripheral blood, taken after pregnancy. The receptor source for this set is a female donor in good health, enrolled as a control in a pregnancy study.

This clone was observed a few times. The V gene is TRBV19, the J gene TRBJ2-1; no clear D. From germline, CDR1 is LNHDA and CDR2 SQIVND (reference sequence). This CDR3 comprises 13 residues. Trimming stripped 2 bases from V and 4 bases from J, with 6 bases between. CDR3 residues: CASSISHYNEQFF. The CDR3 DNA sequence: TGTGCCAGTAGTATAAGCCATTACAATGAGCAGTTCTTC.

The chain joins TRBV19 to TRBJ2-3, with 10 nucleotides matching TRBD2. The CDR3 loop spans 15 amino acids. CDR1 is LNHDA, CDR2 SQIVND, per germline (reference sequence). V lost 10 bases to trimming and J lost 0 bases; unmatched junction nucleotides: 7. The CDR3 DNA follows: TGTGCCACTACTCTAGCGGGAGCCAGCACAGATACGCAGTATTTT. The encoded protein is CATTLAGASTDTQYF.

This clone came up once. V and J are TRBV29-1 and TRBJ2-5, with 11 bases lining up with TRBD1. The V and J ends lost 6 bases and 5 bases, in that order; junction bases with no gene match: 2. In germline, CDR1 is SQVTM, CDR2 ANQGSEA. This CDR3 contains 12 residues. The CDR3 spells CSVGTGGETQYF. The DNA of the CDR3 is TGCAGCGTCGGGACAGGGGGTGAGACCCAGTACTTC.

V and J are TRBV6-4 and TRBJ2-2; TRBD2 matches at 8 bases. Germline values: CDR1 MRHNA, CDR2 SNTAGT. V was pared by 2 bases and J by 2 bases, with 4 bases of the junction left unmatched. This CDR3 region has 16 residues. CDR3 nucleotides: TGTGCCAGCAGTGACGGAAGCGGGGGAAACACCGGGGAGCTGTTTTTT. This encodes CASSDGSGGNTGELFF.

The V call is TRBV19, the J call TRBJ1-1, with 12 positions matching TRBD1. CDR3 length: 15 residues. Germline loops: CDR1 LNHDA, CDR2 SQIVND (reference sequence). Trimming at V came to 7 bases and at J to 5 bases, leaving 8 bases not matched to a gene. Here the CDR3 reads CASTRDRGLTTEAFF. In DNA, the CDR3 is TGTGCCAGTACACGGGACAGGGGGCTGACGACTGAAGCTTTCTTT.

This chain uses TRBV5-1 with TRBJ1-2; D remains ambiguous. The V gene lost 0 bases and the J gene lost 0 bases, with 6 bases spanning the gap. The CDR3 covers 14 residues. From germline, CDR1 is SGHRS and CDR2 YFSETQ. CDR3 sequence: CASSLDIPNYGYTF. CDR3 DNA: TGCGCCAGCAGCTTGGACATCCCTAACTATGGCTACACCTTC.

This clone has only one observation. The rearrangement uses TRBV19 and TRBJ1-5; 8 bases map to TRBD1. V was pared by 1 base and J by 4 bases, with 9 bases of the junction left unmatched. The germline CDR1 and CDR2 sequences are LNHDA and SQIVND (reference sequence). The CDR3 covers 17 residues. DNA of the CDR3: TGTGCCAGTAGTATAGGAAGGAGCGACAGGGGTAATCAGCCCCAGCATTTT. It yields the protein CASSIGRSDRGNQPQHF.

The chain is built from TRBV19 and TRBJ1-4; 9 bases agree with TRBD1. The germline V gene encodes CDR1 LNHDA and CDR2 SQIVND (reference sequence). The CDR3 length is 16 residues. The J segment lost 2 bases and the V segment lost 6 bases, leaving 7 bases of the junction unmatched. The CDR3 DNA sequence: TGTGCCAGTAGCAAAACAGGGGGCGCGACTAATGAAAAACTGTTTTTT. Translating it yields CASSKTGGATNEKLFF. Looking up the rest from reference TRBV19 and TRBJ1-4 gives the full variable domain: DGGITQSPKYLFRKEGQNVTLSCEQNLNHDAMYWYRQDPGQGLRLIYYSQIVNDFQKGDIAEGYSVSREKKESFPLTVTSAQKNPTAFYLCASSKTGGATNEKLFFGSGTQLSVL.

The V call is TRBV27, the J call TRBJ1-2; D is undetermined. Trimming pared 3 bases from V and 4 bases from J, leaving 12 bases between. The CDR3 has 14 residues. Germline loops: CDR1 MNHEY, CDR2 SMNVEV (reference sequence). CDR3 sequence: CASSFGVTSYGYTF. CDR3 DNA sequence: TGTGCCAGCAGTTTCGGGGTTACGAGCTATGGCTACACCTTC.

This rearrangement joins TRBV7-8 to TRBJ1-5; D is possibly TRBD1 (6 bases). Germline CDR1 is SGHVS and CDR2 is FQNEAQ. Between the trimmed V and J ends, which lost 5 bases and 2 bases, there was a span of 13 bases. There are 15 residues in the CDR3. The CDR3 reads CASSLGGRGNQPQHF. In nucleotides, the CDR3 is TGTGCCAGCAGCCTGGGGGGGCGCGGCAATCAGCCCCAGCATTTT.

V is TRBV30 and J is TRBJ2-3, with 9 nucleotides matching TRBD1. Per germline, CDR1 GTSNPN and CDR2 SVGIG (reference sequence). With 2 bases clipped from V and 5 bases from J, the junction kept 8 bases outside the gene matches. The CDR3 length is 15 residues. CDR3 loop: CAWSPGTGRGDTQYF. Written as DNA, the CDR3 is TGTGCCTGGAGTCCCGGGACAGGGAGGGGAGATACGCAGTATTTT.

This clone showed up just once. The chain has TRBV6-1 and TRBJ1-4; possibly TRBD1 for D (5 bases). The germline V gene encodes CDR1 MNHNS and CDR2 SASEGT. The CDR3 extends over 14 amino acids. The V end lost 8 bases, the J end lost 9 bases, and 19 bases lay between the germline ends. The DNA for the CDR3 is TGTGCCAGCCTTGGGAAGGTTCAGGGTCAAAAACTGTTTTTT. Amino acid sequence: CASLGKVQGQKLFF.

As DNA, the CDR3 is TGTGCCAGCAGCTTAGATTCGGGGGTTCTTGGATTGGCTTTCTTT. Its translation: CASSLDSGVLGLAFF. This chain uses TRBV11-3 with TRBJ1-1, with D possibly matching TRBD1 (5 bases). This CDR3 region has 15 residues. Germline CDR1 is SGHNT and CDR2 is YENEEA. Trimming took off 0 bases at V and 11 bases at J, with 19 bases between the two ends.

J is TRBJ2-3 and V is TRBV5-6; 8 nucleotides agree with TRBD2. Per germline, CDR1 SGHDT and CDR2 YYEEEE. The length of the CDR3 is 16 residues. J lost 3 bases, V lost 4 bases, and 10 bases had no gene match. DNA of the CDR3: TGTGCCAGCAGCCTAGAGGGGGGGACTAGGACAGATACGCAGTATTTT. Translating it yields CASSLEGGTRTDTQYF.

V and J are TRBV10-3 and TRBJ1-1; D is perhaps TRBD1 (5 bases). Trimming removed 4 bases from V and 5 bases from J, with 20 bases in between. This CDR3 contains 16 residues. Germline V gives CDR1 ENHRY, CDR2 SYGVKD. CDR3 nucleotide sequence: TGTGCCATCAGTGCCCATAGCGGACACGAGGGGACTGAAGCTTTCTTT. This sequence encodes CAISAHSGHEGTEAFF.

The chain combines TRBV19 with TRBJ1-1; weak D call: TRBD1 (6 bases). V lost 5 bases to trimming and J lost 5 bases, with 18 bases between them. This CDR3 region has 15 residues. CDR1 is LNHDA and CDR2 is SQIVND in the germline V gene (reference sequence). The CDR3 DNA reads TGTGCCAGTAGTCCCAGAACAGGGCCGGGTACTGAAGCTTTCTTT. Translation gives CASSPRTGPGTEAFF. Full variable domain (remainder filled in from reference TRBV19 and TRBJ1-1): DGGITQSPKYLFRKEGQNVTLSCEQNLNHDAMYWYRQDPGQGLRLIYYSQIVNDFQKGDIAEGYSVSREKKESFPLTVTSAQKNPTAFYLCASSPRTGPGTEAFFGQGTRLTVV.